One sample yielded the 32 T cell receptor beta chains listed below, sequenced in a study of CD8 T cells in Susac syndrome. The RNA, 0.5 to 1 ug, was put through reverse transcription using random hexamers. Using its own MiXCR run on the immunoSEQ multiplex PCR reads, TCRdb lists one record per CDR3 protein. The sample lists 130,000 to 150,000 distinct CDR3 sequences, about 94% occurring once. Sample: CD4+ T cells from PBMCs. The receptor source for this set is a human donor with Susac syndrome.

The chain uses TRBV7-9 and TRBJ1-1; TRBD1 matches 7 bases. V was clipped by 5 bases and J by 2 bases; unmatched bases: 8. Germline values: CDR1 SEHNR, CDR2 FQNEAQ (reference sequence). This CDR3 region has 15 residues. CDR3: CASSPSGQLNTEAFF. The DNA for the CDR3 is TGTGCCAGCAGCCCCTCGGGACAGCTAAACACTGAAGCTTTCTTT.

DNA of the CDR3: TGTGCCAGCAGCTTATTGACGCGAAGCAATGAGCAGTTCTTC. Amino acid sequence: CASSLLTRSNEQFF. The chain uses TRBV7-2 and TRBJ2-1, with D uncertain. This CDR3 region has 14 residues. Germline V gene data show CDR1 as SGHTA and CDR2 as FQGNSA. V gave up 2 bases and J gave up 6 bases, with 11 bases separating them.

This sequence joins TRBV10-3 and TRBJ1-6, with a weak D call TRBD1 (5 bases). This CDR3 region has 16 residues. Germline CDR1 ENHRY, CDR2 SYGVKD. V was trimmed by 2 bases and J by 0 bases, leaving 8 bases between them. In nucleotides, the CDR3 is TGTGCCATCAGTGAGGGGGGTAGCTCCTATAATTCACCCCTCCACTTT. Residues: CAISEGGSSYNSPLHF.

The rearrangement links TRBV7-9 to TRBJ1-1; no reliable D call. V was pared by 2 bases and J by 1 base, with 5 bases between. This CDR3 spans 13 amino acids. CDR1 is SEHNR, CDR2 FQNEAQ, per germline (reference sequence). The CDR3 sequence: CASSLSENTEAFF. CDR3 sequence (DNA): TGTGCCAGCAGCTTATCCGAGAACACTGAAGCTTTCTTT.

This clonotype came up once. The chain is built from TRBV20-1 and TRBJ2-5; 14 nucleotides agree with TRBD2. Germline-derived CDR1 and CDR2 are DFQATT and SNEGSKA (reference sequence). The CDR3 is 16 residues long. V shed 1 base and J 1 base; nucleotides not matched to a gene: 2. CDR3 coding DNA: TGCAGTGCTAGAGGGACTAGCGGGAGGTCCCAAGAGACCCAGTACTTC. Translated, it gives CSARGTSGRSQETQYF.

The chain combines TRBV20-1 with TRBJ2-7, with D possibly matching TRBD1 (5 bases). Trimming cost V 2 bases and J 0 bases, with 17 bases left between them. Germline V gene lookup returns CDR1 DFQATT and CDR2 SNEGSKA (reference sequence). The CDR3 contains 16 residues. CDR3 sequence: CSARSRTPKGSYEQYF. CDR3 bases: TGCAGTGCTAGATCGCGGACACCCAAAGGCTCCTACGAGCAGTACTTC.

The chain has TRBV3-1 and TRBJ2-6, with D unclear. Trimming stripped 1 base from V and 2 bases from J, with 9 bases between. Germline loops: CDR1 LGHDT, CDR2 YNNKEL (reference sequence). There are 16 residues in the CDR3. In nucleotides, the CDR3 is TGTGCCAGCAGCCAAGTCCCGGGCCCTGGGGCCAACGTCCTGACTTTC. This sequence encodes CASSQVPGPGANVLTF. Supplemented by reference TRBV3-1 and TRBJ2-6, the full variable domain reads DTAVSQTPKYLVTQMGNDKSIKCEQNLGHDTMYWYKQDSKKFLKIMFSYNNKELIINETVPNRFSPKSPDKAHLNLHINSLELGDSAVYFCASSQVPGPGANVLTFGAGSRLTVL.

This rearrangement joins TRBV24-1 to TRBJ2-1; 12 nucleotides align to TRBD2. Germline assignment: CDR1 KGHDR and CDR2 SFDVKD. The CDR3 is 19 residues long. J gave up 0 bases and V 4 bases, and 9 bases lay outside the gene matches. The CDR3 bases are TGTGCCACCAGTGAAGCCGGGACTAGCGGGCCCAGCTCCTACAATGAGCAGTTCTTC. It is translated as CATSEAGTSGPSSYNEQFF.

The CDR3 nucleotides are TGTGCCAGCACCAAATACGGGAACACTGAAGCTTTCTTT. Translated, it gives CASTKYGNTEAFF. This chain connects TRBV7-8 to TRBJ1-1, with D unclear. V was pared by 7 bases and J by 1 base, with 10 bases between. Germline V CDR1 and CDR2: SGHVS, FQNEAQ. This CDR3 has 13 amino acids.

The chain employs TRBV7-9 and TRBJ2-1; 10 nucleotides agree with TRBD2. V shed 5 bases and J 9 bases; nucleotides not matched to a gene: 10. The CDR3 has 15 residues. CDR1 and CDR2 (germline): SEHNR, FQNEAQ (reference sequence). Here the CDR3 DNA reads TGTGCCAGCAGCCCTGGGCTAGCGGGAGCCGTTGAGCAGTTCTTC. Protein: CASSPGLAGAVEQFF.

The chain carries TRBV12-3 or TRBV12-4 and TRBJ1-1, with D unclear. This CDR3 contains 13 residues. V was clipped by 3 bases and J by 5 bases, with 10 bases between them. The CDR3 coding sequence is TGTGCCAGCAGTTTGCGGACGGAAACTGAAGCTTTCTTT. Amino acids: CASSLRTETEAFF.

The chain carries TRBV12-3 or TRBV12-4 and TRBJ2-7; 11 nucleotides agree with TRBD2. J lost 3 bases, V lost 6 bases, and 4 bases had no gene match. The CDR3 runs to 14 residues. This CDR3 is CASRSTSGSYEQYF. CDR3 DNA: TGTGCCAGCAGGTCCACTAGCGGGAGCTACGAGCAGTACTTC.

The count of this clonotype is one. The rearrangement uses TRBV20-1 and TRBJ1-1, with 12 bases matching TRBD1. J was trimmed by 2 bases and V by 5 bases; bases with no gene match: 6. Per the germline V gene, CDR1 is DFQATT and CDR2 is SNEGSKA (reference sequence). The CDR3 is 15 residues long. CDR3 protein: CSASGTGGLNTEAFF. The CDR3 coding sequence is TGCAGTGCTTCTGGGACAGGGGGCCTCAACACTGAAGCTTTCTTT.

The chain couples TRBV20-1 to TRBJ2-2; D call uncertain. Germline values: CDR1 DFQATT, CDR2 SNEGSKA (reference sequence). The germline V and J ends were trimmed by 5 bases and 2 bases, with 6 bases remaining between them. This CDR3 comprises 12 residues. CDR3 DNA sequence: TGCAGTGCTTCGCGTAACACCGGGGAGCTGTTTTTT. Translating gives CSASRNTGELFF.

This clonotype was picked up one time. The chain employs TRBV4-1 and TRBJ1-2, with D unclear. The germline gives CDR1 MGHRA, CDR2 YSYEKL. CDR3 length: 15 amino acids. The V end was cut by 1 base, the J end by 6 bases, with 15 bases between. CDR3 nucleotide sequence: TGCGCCAGCAGCCAAGGGAATCGGAGGGCTCATGGCTACACCTTC. Its translation is CASSQGNRRAHGYTF.

The CDR3 DNA is TGTGCCAGCCTACTGCAGGGGGGTAACACTGAAGCTTTCTTT. This gives the protein CASLLQGGNTEAFF. The chain couples TRBV18 to TRBJ1-1, with 7 positions matching TRBD1. The CDR3 is made up of 14 amino acids. V lost 8 bases to trimming and J lost 2 bases; unmatched junction nucleotides: 8. CDR1 is KGHSH, CDR2 LQKENI, per germline.

This clonotype showed up just once. The genes are TRBV29-1 and TRBJ1-4; D is undetermined. This CDR3 has 13 residues. Trimming stripped 5 bases from V and 0 bases from J, with 7 bases between. CDR1 is SQVTM, CDR2 ANQGSEA, per germline. CDR3 amino acids: CSVMRTTNEKLFF. The CDR3 DNA follows: TGCAGCGTTATGCGTACAACTAATGAAAAACTGTTTTTT.

The chain is built from TRBV25-1 and TRBJ2-7; tentatively, D is TRBD2 (6 bases). The CDR3 runs 16 residues. V gave up 7 bases and J gave up 1 base, with 20 bases separating them. Germline V gene data show CDR1 as MGHDK and CDR2 as SYGVNS. The CDR3 protein is CASTGETGTYSYEQYF. As DNA, the CDR3 is TGTGCCAGCACGGGTGAGACCGGGACTTATTCCTACGAGCAGTACTTC.

The gene calls are TRBV7-9 and TRBJ2-5; 9 bases line up with TRBD1. J gave up 5 bases and V 3 bases, and 1 base lay outside the gene matches. Germline V gives CDR1 SEHNR, CDR2 FQNEAQ (reference sequence). The CDR3 covers 13 residues. This CDR3 is CASSLGQGETQYF. The CDR3 coding sequence is TGTGCCAGCAGCTTGGGACAGGGCGAGACCCAGTACTTC. Full variable domain (outside the CDR3, taken from reference TRBV7-9 and TRBJ2-5): DTGVSQNPRHKITKRGQNVTFRCDPISEHNRLYWYRQTLGQGPEFLTYFQNEAQLEKSRLLSDRFSAERPKGSFSTLEIQRTEQGDSAMYLCASSLGQGETQYFGPGTRLLVL.

The V and J genes are TRBV27 and TRBJ1-1; D might be TRBD1 (5 bases). The germline CDR1 and CDR2 sequences are MNHEY and SMNVEV (reference sequence). The CDR3 length is 13 residues. V shed 3 bases and J shed 10 bases, with 15 bases lying between them. The chain's CDR3 is CASSFGDPGGAFF. CDR3 bases: TGTGCCAGCAGTTTCGGGGACCCTGGGGGAGCTTTCTTT.

The rearrangement links TRBV24-1 to TRBJ2-7; 9 bases are a match to TRBD1. With V trimmed by 9 bases and J by 13 bases, 6 bases remained unmatched. The germline V gene encodes CDR1 KGHDR and CDR2 SFDVKD. The CDR3 is made up of 10 amino acids. This CDR3 reads CATGWDRAYF. CDR3 bases: TGTGCCACCGGTTGGGACAGGGCCTACTTC.

Of note for this clonotype: Compared with germline, one end of the junction differs, possibly owing to a read error. The chain uses TRBV7-7 and TRBJ2-7, with D perhaps assigned TRBD1 or TRBD2 (5 bases each). Germline CDR1 reads SSHAT; CDR2 reads FNYEAQ (reference sequence). The CDR3 runs to 13 residues. The CDR3 nucleotides are TGTGCTAGCAGCCCGGGGCACGGCTACGAGCAGTACTTC. This gives the protein CASSPGHGYEQYF.

This clonotype was recorded only once. The rearrangement uses TRBV2 and TRBJ1-1; D is uncertain. V was pared by 7 bases and J by 1 base, with 10 bases between. Germline V gene sequence: CDR1 SNHLY, CDR2 FYNNEI. There are 13 residues in the CDR3. The CDR3 DNA sequence: TGTGCCAGCAATCCCTTCGAGAACACTGAAGCTTTCTTT. It encodes CASNPFENTEAFF.

The chain uses TRBV25-1 and TRBJ2-1; 9 positions agree with TRBD1. In germline, CDR1 is MGHDK, CDR2 SYGVNS. The length of the CDR3 is 15 residues. The V gene end was trimmed by 4 bases and the J gene end by 3 bases; junction bases not matched to a gene: 4. The CDR3 reads CASSADRGNYNEQFF. Here the CDR3 DNA reads TGTGCCAGCAGTGCCGACAGGGGGAACTACAATGAGCAGTTCTTC.

V is TRBV9 and J is TRBJ1-2; no reliable D call. CDR1 and CDR2 from the germline V gene are SGDLS and YYNGEE. The CDR3 loop spans 16 amino acids. The V end lost 0 bases, the J end lost 6 bases, and 18 bases lay between the germline ends. The CDR3: CASSVAQSPDNHGYTF. The CDR3 coding sequence is TGTGCCAGCAGCGTAGCGCAGTCACCCGACAACCATGGCTACACCTTC.

This chain connects TRBV15 to TRBJ1-1; TRBD1 agrees at 9 bases. V lost 1 base, J lost 5 bases, and 5 bases stayed unmatched. The CDR3 is 15 residues long. The germline V gene encodes CDR1 LNHNV and CDR2 YYDKDF (reference sequence). The CDR3 bases are TGTGCCACCAGCAGAGCTACACAGGGGGCGACTGAAGCTTTCTTT. Residues: CATSRATQGATEAFF.

This chain connects TRBV28 to TRBJ1-1; 8 nucleotides match TRBD1. The trim removed 8 bases at V and 0 bases at J, leaving 14 bases unmatched. In germline, CDR1 is MDHEN, CDR2 SYDVKM. CDR3 length equals 17 residues. The CDR3 DNA sequence: TGTGCCAGCCAGACAGTTGGTTCAGGGGGCATGAACACTGAAGCTTTCTTT. The encoded protein is CASQTVGSGGMNTEAFF.

V usage is TRBV24-1 and J usage is TRBJ2-1, with D unclear. The CDR3 is 13 amino acids. The V gene lost 3 bases and the J gene lost 8 bases, with 10 bases spanning the gap. Germline-derived CDR1 and CDR2 are KGHDR and SFDVKD. CDR3 amino acids: CATSDAPNYEQFF. The CDR3 nucleotides are TGTGCCACCAGTGATGCCCCGAATTATGAGCAGTTCTTC.

The rearrangement uses TRBV7-9 and TRBJ2-5, with 9 bases identical to TRBD1. V trimming: 5 bases; J trimming: 4 bases; junction bases outside the gene matches: 5. CDR1 and CDR2 from the germline V gene are SEHNR and FQNEAQ (reference sequence). The CDR3 contains 14 residues. The CDR3: CASSPTGGPETQYF. The CDR3 coding sequence is TGTGCCAGCAGCCCTACAGGGGGCCCAGAGACCCAGTACTTC. Supplemented by reference TRBV7-9 and TRBJ2-5, the full variable domain reads DTGVSQNPRHKITKRGQNVTFRCDPISEHNRLYWYRQTLGQGPEFLTYFQNEAQLEKSRLLSDRFSAERPKGSFSTLEIQRTEQGDSAMYLCASSPTGGPETQYFGPGTRLLVL.

This chain connects TRBV29-1 to TRBJ2-3; TRBD2 matches 8 bases. Germline CDR1 and CDR2: SQVTM and ANQGSEA. The trim removed 7 bases at V and 1 base at J, leaving 7 bases unmatched. The CDR3 totals 14 residues. Here the CDR3 reads CSATSGSRTDTQYF. In DNA form, the CDR3 reads TGCAGCGCAACTAGCGGATCGCGCACAGATACGCAGTATTTT.

The chain carries TRBV20-1 and TRBJ2-3; possibly TRBD1 for D (6 bases). V gave up 5 bases and J gave up 6 bases, with 15 bases separating them. The germline gives CDR1 DFQATT, CDR2 SNEGSKA (reference sequence). The CDR3 covers 13 residues. The CDR3 bases are TGCAGTGCTGCGACAGGCCTCAAGGATACGCAGTATTTT. Amino acids: CSAATGLKDTQYF.

The chain combines TRBV7-6 with TRBJ1-4; possible D gene TRBD1, 5 bases. The germline V gene encodes CDR1 SGHVS and CDR2 FNYEAQ. The CDR3 extends over 18 amino acids. Trimming cost V 5 bases and J 5 bases, with 24 bases left between them. The chain's CDR3 is CASSPRQPGLAQNEKLFF. CDR3 coding DNA: TGTGCCAGCAGCCCTCGACAGCCTGGCCTAGCCCAAAATGAAAAACTGTTTTTT.